The clone carrying this TCR beta chain was counted a few times. Antigen specificity is unknown. This could be a read error, since a much larger clone is one nucleotide away. Using its own MiXCR run on the PCR reads, TCRdb lists one record per CDR3 protein. The table records about 510,000 distinct CDR3 sequences, about 22% of them present only once. The data were taken from a study of molecular identifiers for immune sequencing clone quantification. Findings and limits, study-wide: Should identical TCR molecules share a barcode, the sizes of highly expanded clones could be underestimated.

The germline gives CDR1 MNHEY, CDR2 SMNVEV (reference sequence). The CDR3 is 15 amino acids. The chain has TRBV27 and TRBJ1-5, with 7 bases that match TRBD1. Material for sequencing was naive CD8+ T cells from blood, with Jurkat cell RNA spiked in. The subset is: FACS-sorted CD8+CD4-CCR7+CD45RA+ naive T cells. The receptor's source is a human donor in good health. Some libraries in this study had Jurkat cell RNA spiked in. For the CDR3, the DNA is TGTGCCAGCAGTTTAACAGGGGAGGGCAATCAGCCCCAGCGTTTT. Its protein product is CASSLTGEGNQPQRF.